The T cell receptor (beta chain) described here comes from a study of T cells in Graves' hyperthyroidism and ophthalmopathy. Using RNA transcripts as the source, TCR beta CDR3 regions were amplified. HTBI primers were used for first-round RT-PCR of the TCR CDR3. MiXCR was run by TCRdb on the multiplex PCR reads, yielding one entry per CDR3 protein. The table lists approximately 250,000 distinct CDR3 sequences, roughly 22% of them singletons. This CDR3 is built from 15 residues. Germline assignment: CDR1 MDHEN and CDR2 SYDVKM. Trimming stripped 2 bases from V and 2 bases from J, with 13 bases between. Study-level results: In the blood, most expanded thyroid clonotypes above 0.001 appeared as well.

This clonotype was detected many times. Its target is not known. Material for sequencing was blood. This chain joins TRBV28 and TRBJ2-7; D gene ambiguous. The clonotype originates from a woman between 40 and 55 years old with Graves' ophthalmopathy. CDR3 sequence (DNA): TGTGCCAGCAGTTTAGTTGGTTCAGGAGCCTACGAGCAGTACTTC. The encoded protein is CASSLVGSGAYEQYF.